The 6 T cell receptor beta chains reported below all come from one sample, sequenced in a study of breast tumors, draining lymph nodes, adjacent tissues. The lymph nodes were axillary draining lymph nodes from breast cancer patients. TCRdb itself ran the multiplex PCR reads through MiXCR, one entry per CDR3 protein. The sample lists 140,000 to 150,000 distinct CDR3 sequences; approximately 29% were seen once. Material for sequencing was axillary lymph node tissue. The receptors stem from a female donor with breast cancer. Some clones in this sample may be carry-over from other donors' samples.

This CDR3 reads CASSDWRGGAGNGYTF. The CDR3 DNA sequence: TGTGCCAGCAGTGATTGGCGAGGGGGCGCGGGTAATGGCTACACCTTC. V usage is TRBV6-1 and J usage is TRBJ1-2; TRBD1 matches at 7 bases. The V and J ends lost 3 bases and 6 bases, in that order; junction bases with no gene match: 13. CDR1 is MNHNS and CDR2 is SASEGT in the germline V gene. CDR3 length: 16 residues.

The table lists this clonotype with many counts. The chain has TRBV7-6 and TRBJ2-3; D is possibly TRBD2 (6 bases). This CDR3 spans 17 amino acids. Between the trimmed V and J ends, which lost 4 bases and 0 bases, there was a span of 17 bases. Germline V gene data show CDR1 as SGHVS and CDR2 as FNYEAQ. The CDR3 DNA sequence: TGTGCCAGCAGCTGGTTGGCCAGAGGGACTAGCACAGATACGCAGTATTTT. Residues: CASSWLARGTSTDTQYF.

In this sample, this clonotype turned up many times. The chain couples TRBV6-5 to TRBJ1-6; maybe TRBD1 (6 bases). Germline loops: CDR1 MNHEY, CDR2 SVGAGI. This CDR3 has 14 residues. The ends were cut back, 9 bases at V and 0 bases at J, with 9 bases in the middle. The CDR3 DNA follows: TGTGCCAGTCGAGGGGGCTCCTATAATTCACCCCTCCACTTT. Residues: CASRGGSYNSPLHF.

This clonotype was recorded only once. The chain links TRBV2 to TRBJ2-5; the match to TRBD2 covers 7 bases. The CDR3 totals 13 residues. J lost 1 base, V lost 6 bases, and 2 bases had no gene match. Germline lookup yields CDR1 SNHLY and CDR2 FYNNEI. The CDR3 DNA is TGTGCCAGCAGGACGGGGGGCCAAGAGACCCAGTACTTC. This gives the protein CASRTGGQETQYF.

The CDR3 coding sequence is TGTGCCAGCAGTCCGGGACAGGCCATTCGCTACGAGCATTTT. Translated: CASSPGQAIRYEHF. J is TRBJ1-5 and V is TRBV2; 8 bases align to TRBD1. In germline, CDR1 is SNHLY, CDR2 FYNNEI. V lost 5 bases and J lost 14; bases outside the gene matches: 14. The CDR3 has 14 amino acids.

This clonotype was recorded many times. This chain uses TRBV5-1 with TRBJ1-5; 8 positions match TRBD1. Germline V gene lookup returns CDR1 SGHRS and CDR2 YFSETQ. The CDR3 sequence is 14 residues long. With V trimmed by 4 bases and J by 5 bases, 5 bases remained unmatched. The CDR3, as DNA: TGCGCCAGCAGCAAGATGACAGGGGATCAGCCCCAGCATTTT. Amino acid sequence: CASSKMTGDQPQHF. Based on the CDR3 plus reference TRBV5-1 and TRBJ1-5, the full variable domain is KAGVTQTPRYLIKTRGQQVTLSCSPISGHRSVSWYQQTPGQGLQFLFEYFSETQRNKGNFPGRFSGRQFSNSRSEMNVSTLELGDSALYLCASSKMTGDQPQHFGDGTRLSIL.